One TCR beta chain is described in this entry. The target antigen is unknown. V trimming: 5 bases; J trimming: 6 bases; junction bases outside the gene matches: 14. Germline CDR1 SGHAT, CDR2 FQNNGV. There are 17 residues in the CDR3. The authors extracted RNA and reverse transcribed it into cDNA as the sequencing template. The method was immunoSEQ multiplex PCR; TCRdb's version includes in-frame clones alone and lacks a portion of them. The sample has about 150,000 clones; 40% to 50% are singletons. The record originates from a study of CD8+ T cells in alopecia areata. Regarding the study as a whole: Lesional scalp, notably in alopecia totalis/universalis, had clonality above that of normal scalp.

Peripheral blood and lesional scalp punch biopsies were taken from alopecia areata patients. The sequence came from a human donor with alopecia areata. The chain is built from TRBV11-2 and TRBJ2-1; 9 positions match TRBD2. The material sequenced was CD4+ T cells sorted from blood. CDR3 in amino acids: CASSDGLARSRSNEQFF. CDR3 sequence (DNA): TGTGCCAGCAGCGATGGACTAGCGAGGTCAAGATCCAATGAGCAGTTCTTC.